The following is a T cell receptor beta chain sequence with its context. Antigen unknown. The record originates from a study of shared clonotypes between healthy human individuals. Study-level information: Three CD4 naive, three CD4 memory, two CD8 naive and one CD8 memory plate were used per donor.

Naivety among CD8 cells was defined by CD45RO negativity and positive CCR7 selection, thereby excluding terminally differentiated effector memory CD45RA+ cells. CDR3 size: 16 residues. V lost 5 bases and J lost 0; bases outside the gene matches: 8. Looked up from germline, CDR1 is MDHEN and CDR2 is SYDVKM. The assay was immunoSEQ multiplex PCR, and TCRdb's table has in-frame clones only and misses some. The sample has some 630,000 clones, approximately 96% seen once. Findings of the study overall: The rarefaction results pointed to incomplete sorted-subset sequencing despite large depth. Across subsets, estimated richness was generally greater for naive than for memory populations.

The TCR comes from a woman aged 25 to 39 in good health. The J gene is TRBJ2-3, the V gene TRBV28, with 7 bases fitting TRBD1. The sample comprised naive CD8+ T cells sorted from blood. Written as DNA, the CDR3 is TGTGCCAGCAGTCTTCCGACAGGGTCAAGCACAGATACGCAGTATTTT. It translates to CASSLPTGSSTDTQYF.